This TCR beta chain is drawn from a study of blood T cells in healthy people across ages. Background on the study: Capturing about one barcoded beta molecule per two T cells was achieved by template switching. Study-wide findings and caveats: Strong correlation existed between TCR beta diversity and naive T cell percentage.

This clonotype was seen ten or more times. The antigen remains undetermined. Each of the donors had roughly 9.4 milliliters of peripheral blood drawn into EDTA-treated Vacutainer tubes. The use of a sample-barcoded 5' primer and a J-beta primer mix characterized a second PCR of roughly 6 to 12 cycles. TCRdb redid the calling of the 5' RACE reads with MiXCR, one entry per CDR3 protein. The sample lists fewer than 950,000 distinct CDR3 sequences; under 40% were seen once. The sequence was collected from a man younger than 35 in good health. The specimen sequenced was blood.

The chain's CDR3 is CASSLTGGDYQPQHF. Written as DNA, the CDR3 is TGTGCCAGCAGTTTGACGGGGGGGGACTATCAGCCCCAGCATTTT. J is TRBJ1-5 and V is TRBV12-3 or TRBV12-4; maybe TRBD1 (5 bases). The CDR3 extends over 15 amino acids. Trimming shortened V by 3 bases and J by 5 bases, and 14 bases separated the two germline ends.